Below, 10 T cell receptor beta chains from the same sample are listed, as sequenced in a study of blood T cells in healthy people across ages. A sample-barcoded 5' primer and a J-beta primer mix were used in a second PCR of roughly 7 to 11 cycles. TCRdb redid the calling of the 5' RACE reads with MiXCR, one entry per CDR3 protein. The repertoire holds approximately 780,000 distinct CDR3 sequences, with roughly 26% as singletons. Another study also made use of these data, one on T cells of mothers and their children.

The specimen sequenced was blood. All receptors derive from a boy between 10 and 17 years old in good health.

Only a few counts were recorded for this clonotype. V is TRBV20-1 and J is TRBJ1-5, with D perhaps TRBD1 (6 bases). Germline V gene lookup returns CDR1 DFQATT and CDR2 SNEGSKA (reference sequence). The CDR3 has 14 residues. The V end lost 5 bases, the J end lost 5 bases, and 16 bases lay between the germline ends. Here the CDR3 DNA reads TGCAGTGCTGAATCCCGGGACATTTATCAGCCCCAGCATTTT. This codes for CSAESRDIYQPQHF.

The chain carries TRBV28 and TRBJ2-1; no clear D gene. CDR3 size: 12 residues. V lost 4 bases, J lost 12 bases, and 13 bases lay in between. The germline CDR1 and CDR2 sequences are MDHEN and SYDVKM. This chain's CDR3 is CASSSPHEAQFF. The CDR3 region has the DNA TGTGCCAGCAGTTCCCCACATGAAGCGCAGTTCTTC.

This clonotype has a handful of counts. The CDR3 region has the DNA TGTGCCAGCAGTGAGGACAGGGACTCCTACAATGAGCAGTTCTTC. Amino acid sequence: CASSEDRDSYNEQFF. This chain joins TRBV6-5 and TRBJ2-1; TRBD1 matches at 8 bases. The V gene end was trimmed by 5 bases and the J gene end by 0 bases; junction bases not matched to a gene: 3. The CDR3 totals 15 residues. Germline loops: CDR1 MNHEY, CDR2 SVGAGI.

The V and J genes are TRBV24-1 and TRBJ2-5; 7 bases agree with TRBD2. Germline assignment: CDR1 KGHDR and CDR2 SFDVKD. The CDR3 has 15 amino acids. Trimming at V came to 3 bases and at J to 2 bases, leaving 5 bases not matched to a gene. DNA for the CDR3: TGTGCCACCAGTGATCCCCGGGGGGTTCAAGAGACCCAGTACTTC. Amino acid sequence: CATSDPRGVQETQYF.

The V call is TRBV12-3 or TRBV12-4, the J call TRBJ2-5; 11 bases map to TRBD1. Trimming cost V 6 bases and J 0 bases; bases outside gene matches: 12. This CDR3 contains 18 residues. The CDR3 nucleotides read TGTGCCAGCAGGCTAGGGGGGACAGGGGGGCCTTACCAAGAGACCCAGTACTTC. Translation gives CASRLGGTGGPYQETQYF.

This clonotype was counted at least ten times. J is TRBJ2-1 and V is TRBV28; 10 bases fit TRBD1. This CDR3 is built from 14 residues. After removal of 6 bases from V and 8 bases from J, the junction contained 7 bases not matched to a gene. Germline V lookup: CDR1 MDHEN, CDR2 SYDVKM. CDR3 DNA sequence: TGTGCCAGCAGGTCCGGGACAGGGGCATATGAGCAGTTCTTC. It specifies CASRSGTGAYEQFF.

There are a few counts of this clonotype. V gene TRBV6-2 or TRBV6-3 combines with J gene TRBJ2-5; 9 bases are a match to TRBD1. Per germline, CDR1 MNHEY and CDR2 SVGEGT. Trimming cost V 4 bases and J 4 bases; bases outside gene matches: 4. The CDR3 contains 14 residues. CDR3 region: CASSFATGGETQYF. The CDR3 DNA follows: TGTGCCAGCAGTTTCGCGACAGGGGGAGAGACCCAGTACTTC.

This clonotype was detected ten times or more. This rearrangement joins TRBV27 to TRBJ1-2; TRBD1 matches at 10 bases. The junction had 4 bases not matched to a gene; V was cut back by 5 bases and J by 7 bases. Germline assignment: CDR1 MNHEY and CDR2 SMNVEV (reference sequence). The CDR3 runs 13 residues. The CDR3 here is CASSPWTGGGYTF. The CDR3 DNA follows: TGTGCCAGCAGTCCCTGGACAGGGGGTGGCTACACCTTC.

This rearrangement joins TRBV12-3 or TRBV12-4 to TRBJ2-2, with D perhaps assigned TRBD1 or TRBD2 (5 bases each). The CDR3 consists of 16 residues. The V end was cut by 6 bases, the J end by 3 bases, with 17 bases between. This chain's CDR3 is CASRAGTGSDTGELFF. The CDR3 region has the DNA TGTGCCAGCAGAGCCGGGACCGGATCGGACACCGGGGAGCTGTTTTTT.

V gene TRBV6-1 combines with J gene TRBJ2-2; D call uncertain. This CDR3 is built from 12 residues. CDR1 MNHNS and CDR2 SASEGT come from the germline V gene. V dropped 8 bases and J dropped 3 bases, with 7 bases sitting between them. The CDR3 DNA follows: TGTGCCAGCGCATTATACACCGGGGAGCTGTTTTTT. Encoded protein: CASALYTGELFF.